Presented here are 26 T cell receptor beta chains from one specimen sequenced in a study of T cell responses to AZD1222 COVID-19 vaccine. Measured with immunoSEQ multiplex PCR; TCRdb has only the in-frame clones, and not every one. The sample shows about 89,000 clones, around 90% of them seen only once. The sample in question was peripheral blood, obtained on day 0 of MenACWY control vaccination. These receptor sequences come from an adult in good health.

This chain joins TRBV6-5 and TRBJ2-7; the D call may be TRBD1 or TRBD2 (5 bases each). In germline, CDR1 is MNHEY, CDR2 SVGAGI. This CDR3 is built from 13 residues. The ends were cut back, 6 bases at V and 3 bases at J, with 12 bases in the middle. CDR3 bases: TGTGCCAGCAGGAGGGACGGGATCTACGAGCAGTACTTC. Protein: CASRRDGIYEQYF.

V is TRBV12-5 and J is TRBJ2-1; TRBD2 is a possible D gene (6 bases). Germline V CDR1 and CDR2: LGHNT, FRNRAP. The CDR3 is 17 amino acids. V lost 1 base to trimming and J lost 0 bases, with 13 bases between them. DNA for the CDR3: TGTGCTAGTGGTTTGGGACTAGACAGCAGCTCCTACAATGAGCAGTTCTTC. The encoded protein is CASGLGLDSSSYNEQFF.

The rearrangement uses TRBV2 and TRBJ1-4; tentative D call: TRBD1 (5 bases). The CDR3 length is 11 residues. Germline loops: CDR1 SNHLY, CDR2 FYNNEI. The germline V and J ends were trimmed by 8 bases and 8 bases, with 9 bases remaining between them. CDR3: CASGAGEKLFF. The CDR3 DNA reads as TGTGCCAGCGGGGCAGGGGAAAAACTGTTTTTT.

This rearrangement joins TRBV7-9 to TRBJ2-5; D may be TRBD1 (5 bases). V was shortened by 5 bases and J by 7 bases, with 11 bases between the two germline ends. The CDR3 sequence is 12 residues long. Germline CDR1 reads SEHNR; CDR2 reads FQNEAQ (reference sequence). CDR3 in amino acids: CASSDEGATQYF. CDR3 sequence (DNA): TGTGCCAGCAGCGACGAAGGGGCGACCCAGTACTTC. The variable domain in full, completed from reference TRBV7-9 and TRBJ2-5, reads DTGVSQNPRHKITKRGQNVTFRCDPISEHNRLYWYRQTLGQGPEFLTYFQNEAQLEKSRLLSDRFSAERPKGSFSTLEIQRTEQGDSAMYLCASSDEGATQYFGPGTRLLVL.

In this sample, this clone turned up a few times. The chain couples TRBV28 to TRBJ1-5; possible D gene TRBD1, 6 bases. Germline CDR1 and CDR2: MDHEN and SYDVKM. Trimming pared 6 bases from V and 7 bases from J, leaving 16 bases between. The CDR3 is 14 amino acids. CDR3 loop: CASSRRGGAQPQHF. The CDR3 coding sequence is TGTGCCAGCAGCCGGCGGGGGGGCGCGCAGCCCCAGCATTTT.

The rearrangement uses TRBV9 and TRBJ2-3, with D possibly matching TRBD2 (6 bases). CDR3 size: 15 residues. The germline gives CDR1 SGDLS, CDR2 YYNGEE. V lost 4 bases, J lost 4 bases, and 16 bases lay in between. The chain's CDR3 is CASSPLGGLADTQYF. The CDR3 bases are TGTGCCAGCAGCCCCCTTGGGGGACTCGCAGATACGCAGTATTTT. The whole variable domain, filled in from reference TRBV9 and TRBJ2-3, reads DSGVTQTPKHLITATGQRVTLRCSPRSGDLSVYWYQQSLDQGLQFLIQYYNGEERAKGNILERFSAQQFPDLHSELNLSSLELGDSALYFCASSPLGGLADTQYFGPGTRLTVL.

The chain recombines TRBV27 with TRBJ2-7; D is undetermined. The CDR3 loop spans 13 amino acids. Trimming removed 5 bases from V and 2 bases from J, with 10 bases in between. In germline, CDR1 is MNHEY, CDR2 SMNVEV (reference sequence). CDR3 nucleotide sequence: TGTGCCAGCAGTCCCCCTTCTCCCTACGAGCAGTACTTC. Amino acids: CASSPPSPYEQYF.

The chain is built from TRBV7-2 and TRBJ1-3; no definite D call. Trimming removed 5 bases from V and 2 bases from J, with 10 bases in between. This CDR3 has 14 residues. The germline CDR1 and CDR2 sequences are SGHTA and FQGNSA. The CDR3 is CASSLGPPGNTIYF. CDR3 nucleotides: TGTGCCAGCAGCCTCGGGCCTCCTGGAAACACCATATATTTT. The full variable domain, in which reference TRBV7-2 and TRBJ1-3 provide the parts outside the CDR3, is GAGVSQSPSNKVTEKGKDVELRCDPISGHTALYWYRQSLGQGLEFLIYFQGNSAPDKSGLPSDRFSAERTGGSVSTLTIQRTQQEDSAVYLCASSLGPPGNTIYFGEGSWLTVV.

This chain links TRBV18 with TRBJ2-5; D possibly uses TRBD1 or TRBD2 (5 bases each). This CDR3 spans 15 amino acids. Germline V lookup: CDR1 KGHSH, CDR2 LQKENI. Trimming took 6 bases from V and 1 from J, leaving 15 bases between them. The CDR3 coding sequence is TGTGCCAGCTCTCACGGAAGGGACCTCCAAGAGACCCAGTACTTC. This encodes CASSHGRDLQETQYF.

This chain joins TRBV6-5 and TRBJ2-7; 9 nucleotides agree with TRBD1. With 2 bases clipped from V and 3 bases from J, the junction kept 5 bases outside the gene matches. Germline CDR1 and CDR2: MNHEY and SVGAGI. CDR3 length: 15 residues. The CDR3 coding sequence is TGTGCCAGCAGTTACCCTCGGGACAGGGACTACGAGCAGTACTTC. As protein: CASSYPRDRDYEQYF.

The V gene is TRBV11-2, the J gene TRBJ2-1; D ambiguous. Trimming removed 4 bases from V and 7 bases from J, with 11 bases in between. Germline CDR1 and CDR2: SGHAT and FQNNGV. The CDR3 is 13 amino acids. The CDR3 is CASSSFLVNEQFF. The CDR3 coding sequence is TGTGCCAGCAGCTCCTTTCTGGTGAATGAGCAGTTCTTC.

The chain has TRBV11-1 and TRBJ2-1; possibly TRBD2 for D (5 bases). V was clipped by 5 bases and J by 0 bases, with 11 bases between them. The CDR3 covers 15 residues. Germline V lookup: CDR1 SGHAT, CDR2 FQDESV (reference sequence). The CDR3 region has the DNA TGTGCCAGCAGCCCCGGTGGGAGCTCCTACAATGAGCAGTTCTTC. Its protein product is CASSPGGSSYNEQFF.

J is TRBJ2-1 and V is TRBV2, with TRBD2 matching 8 bases. This CDR3 is built from 16 residues. The ends lost 2 bases at V and 8 bases at J; junction bases unmatched: 11. Germline assignment: CDR1 SNHLY and CDR2 FYNNEI. The CDR3: CASSESSQTSAHEQFF. The DNA of the CDR3 is TGTGCCAGCAGTGAATCTTCCCAGACTAGCGCCCATGAGCAGTTCTTC.

This clone was picked up one time. The V and J genes are TRBV5-1 and TRBJ1-2; D not resolved. CDR1 and CDR2 from the germline V gene are SGHRS and YFSETQ. Between the trimmed V and J ends, which lost 0 bases and 3 bases, there was a span of 9 bases. The CDR3 runs 14 residues. CDR3 sequence reads: CASSLAPDDYGYTF. The CDR3 DNA follows: TGCGCCAGCAGCTTGGCGCCGGATGACTATGGCTACACCTTC.

J is TRBJ2-6 and V is TRBV7-3; D is unclear. With 2 bases removed from V and 2 bases from J, the gap between germline ends came to 7 bases. CDR1 and CDR2 (germline): SGHTA, FQGTGA. This CDR3 has 15 residues. The CDR3 protein is CASSLGVPGANVLTF. DNA for the CDR3: TGTGCCAGCAGCTTAGGCGTGCCTGGGGCCAACGTCCTGACTTTC.

The DNA for the CDR3 is TGTGCCAGCAGACCCGACGAGATCACCCTCTCCTACGAGCAGTACTTC. This translates into CASRPDEITLSYEQYF. This chain connects TRBV13 to TRBJ2-7; the D is unclear. Trimming cost V 6 bases and J 0 bases, with 18 bases left between them. Germline values: CDR1 PRHDT, CDR2 FYEKMQ (reference sequence). This CDR3 spans 16 amino acids.

The chain recombines TRBV27 with TRBJ2-1; 8 bases are shared with TRBD1. There are 16 residues in the CDR3. CDR1 is MNHEY and CDR2 is SMNVEV in the germline V gene (reference sequence). V lost 4 bases to trimming and J lost 2 bases; unmatched junction nucleotides: 7. CDR3 loop: CASSSWTGNAYNEQFF. The CDR3, as DNA: TGTGCCAGCAGTTCGTGGACAGGGAATGCCTACAATGAGCAGTTCTTC.

This chain uses TRBV6-1 with TRBJ1-2; D perhaps matches TRBD1 (5 bases). Per germline, CDR1 MNHNS and CDR2 SASEGT. CDR3 size: 14 residues. Trimming removed 2 bases at V and 3 bases at J, with 10 bases between. For the CDR3, the DNA is TGTGCCAGCAGTGAATTAGGGGACGACTATGGCTACACCTTC. Its translation is CASSELGDDYGYTF.

The chain uses TRBV7-2 and TRBJ1-5, with D hard to call. CDR3 length equals 15 residues. The germline V gene encodes CDR1 SGHTA and CDR2 FQGNSA. The V and J ends lost 0 bases and 3 bases respectively, with 9 bases between them. This CDR3 is CASSLASGDNQPQHF. CDR3 in DNA: TGTGCCAGCAGCTTAGCTTCAGGAGACAATCAGCCCCAGCATTTT.

The CDR3 sequence is CASSPTRPRDNSPLHF. The CDR3, as DNA: TGTGCCAGCAGTCCAACCCGGCCTCGGGATAATTCACCCCTCCACTTT. The chain is built from TRBV27 and TRBJ1-6; D gene unclear. CDR3 length: 16 residues. The germline CDR1 and CDR2 sequences are MNHEY and SMNVEV (reference sequence). Trimming shortened V by 5 bases and J by 5 bases, and 16 bases separated the two germline ends.

The V and J genes are TRBV6-5 and TRBJ2-7, with 7 positions matching TRBD1. The CDR3 is 14 residues long. Germline V gives CDR1 MNHEY, CDR2 SVGAGI. V was clipped by 5 bases and J by 3 bases; unmatched bases: 7. The CDR3 spells CASSPRTGVYEQYF. As DNA, the CDR3 is TGTGCCAGCAGTCCCCGTACAGGGGTCTACGAGCAGTACTTC.

In its sample, this clone was seen once. CDR3 amino acids: CASSEPGGSGETQYF. The CDR3 DNA follows: TGTGCCAGCAGTGAGCCGGGGGGCTCGGGGGAGACCCAGTACTTC. The rearrangement uses TRBV28 and TRBJ2-5; tentatively, D is TRBD2 (7 bases). This CDR3 is built from 15 residues. V lost 5 bases and J lost 5, with 18 bases in between. CDR1 and CDR2 from the germline V gene are MDHEN and SYDVKM.

The chain combines TRBV18 with TRBJ2-5, with 7 bases lining up with TRBD2. The CDR3 sequence is 15 residues long. V trimming: 2 bases; J trimming: 2 bases; junction bases outside the gene matches: 5. The germline V gene encodes CDR1 KGHSH and CDR2 LQKENI. The chain's CDR3 is CASSPIAGVQETQYF. CDR3 bases: TGTGCCAGCTCACCAATAGCGGGCGTTCAAGAGACCCAGTACTTC. The whole variable domain, filled in from reference TRBV18 and TRBJ2-5, reads NAGVMQNPRHLVRRRGQEARLRCSPMKGHSHVYWYRQLPEEGLKFMVYLQKENIIDESGMPKERFSAEFPKEGPSILRIQQVVRGDSAAYFCASSPIAGVQETQYFGPGTRLLVL.

CDR3 in amino acids: CASSQGLLYEQYF. CDR3 nucleotide sequence: TGCGCCAGCAGCCAAGGACTACTCTACGAGCAGTACTTC. V gene TRBV4-1 combines with J gene TRBJ2-7; TRBD2 is a possible D gene (5 bases). Germline V CDR1 and CDR2: MGHRA, YSYEKL. This CDR3 is 13 amino acids long. V shed 1 base and J shed 3 bases, with 7 bases lying between them.

The chain has TRBV10-2 and TRBJ2-2; no firm D call. The ends were cut back, 10 bases at V and 1 base at J, with 16 bases in the middle. CDR1 and CDR2 from the germline V gene are WSHSY and SAAADI. CDR3 size: 15 residues. The CDR3 reads CATLAGRLNTGELFF. The CDR3 DNA follows: TGCGCCACCCTGGCCGGCAGGCTGAACACCGGGGAGCTGTTTTTT.

This sequence joins TRBV28 and TRBJ1-2; 9 nucleotides agree with TRBD1. This CDR3 has 12 amino acids. V trimming: 6 bases; J trimming: 8 bases; junction bases outside the gene matches: 4. CDR1 MDHEN and CDR2 SYDVKM come from the germline V gene. CDR3 protein: CASRPTGGGYTF. In nucleotides, the CDR3 is TGTGCCAGCAGACCGACAGGGGGGGGCTACACCTTC.